These 19 T cell receptor beta chains share one sample of origin, sequenced in a study of regulatory T cells in long-lasting Graves disease. Construction of the TCR beta libraries employed iRepertoire HTBI primers in conjunction with Arm-PCR of CDR3 regions. TCRdb called the multiplex PCR reads again in MiXCR, with one record for every CDR3 protein. The top ten hold less than 30% of the sample, which has roughly 420,000 distinct CDR3 sequences, approximately 16% seen once. Stated time point: newly diagnosed GD, antithyroid drugs for less than 3 months. PBMC RNA served as the TCR library source. These data also formed part of another study, on T cells in Graves' hyperthyroidism and ophthalmopathy.

The specimen was peripheral blood mononuclear cells (PBMCs), collected at new diagnosis, from a patient treated with antithyroid drugs. These receptors were obtained from a woman aged 18-35 years with Graves disease.

This clonotype was counted many times. The genes are TRBV20-1 and TRBJ2-7; 9 nucleotides line up with TRBD1. The length of the CDR3 is 14 residues. V lost 3 bases, J lost 0 bases, and 3 bases stayed unmatched. Germline values: CDR1 DFQATT, CDR2 SNEGSKA (reference sequence). The CDR3 DNA reads as TGCAGTGCTAGGACAGGGGGAAACTCCTACGAGCAGTACTTC. This gives the protein CSARTGGNSYEQYF.

This clonotype was seen many times. The genes are TRBV27 and TRBJ1-2; D possibly corresponds to TRBD1 (5 bases). The CDR3 length is 14 residues. The ends were cut back, 3 bases at V and 3 bases at J, with 11 bases in the middle. The germline CDR1 and CDR2 sequences are MNHEY and SMNVEV (reference sequence). The DNA for the CDR3 is TGTGCCAGCAGTTTGAGCCGGGACGACTATGGCTACACCTTC. Encoded protein: CASSLSRDDYGYTF.

The rearrangement joins TRBV14 to TRBJ2-7, with D tentatively TRBD1 (5 bases). Trimming took off 0 bases at V and 0 bases at J, with 12 bases between the two ends. CDR3 length: 16 residues. The germline V gene encodes CDR1 SGHDN and CDR2 FVKESK. The chain's CDR3 is CASSQEGPQVSYEQYF. CDR3 bases: TGTGCCAGCAGCCAAGAGGGGCCGCAAGTCTCCTACGAGCAGTACTTC.

This clonotype has ten or more counts. CDR3 loop: CSAGGELAGVNEQFF. Here the CDR3 DNA reads TGCAGTGCAGGGGGGGAATTAGCGGGAGTCAATGAGCAGTTCTTC. The rearrangement joins TRBV20-1 to TRBJ2-1; 9 nucleotides agree with TRBD2. Unmatched junction bases numbered 12, after V lost 6 bases and J lost 6 bases. The CDR3 contains 15 residues. Germline V gene lookup returns CDR1 DFQATT and CDR2 SNEGSKA (reference sequence).

This clonotype was counted only a few times. The rearrangement links TRBV7-8 to TRBJ2-3; TRBD1 is a possible D gene (5 bases). The CDR3 runs 15 residues. Trimming left V 5 bases short and J 11 bases short, with 23 bases between. Germline lookup yields CDR1 SGHVS and CDR2 FQNEAQ. CDR3 amino acids: CASSVSRVDLDVQYF. In nucleotides, the CDR3 is TGTGCCAGCAGCGTTTCCAGGGTGGATTTAGATGTGCAGTATTTT.

This clonotype occurred many times. The chain combines TRBV6-1 with TRBJ2-2; D unclear. Deletions cut 1 base from V and 2 bases from J, with 5 bases between. CDR3 length: 14 residues. The V gene's germline CDR1 is MNHNS and CDR2 SASEGT. CDR3 DNA sequence: TGTGCCAGCAGTGAAGTCCCCAACACCGGGGAGCTGTTTTTT. Encoded protein: CASSEVPNTGELFF.

This clonotype has more than one count but fewer than ten. This chain joins TRBV6-1 and TRBJ2-1; 11 bases line up with TRBD2. The CDR3 covers 17 residues. V gave up 6 bases and J gave up 3 bases; unmatched junction bases: 10. Germline-derived CDR1 and CDR2 are MNHNS and SASEGT. The CDR3 here is CASSPSSGGPYYNEQFF. CDR3 nucleotide sequence: TGTGCCAGCAGCCCCTCTAGCGGGGGGCCCTACTACAATGAGCAGTTCTTC.

There are many counts of this clonotype. The chain combines TRBV5-5 with TRBJ1-4; D is unclear. V lost 1 base and J lost 7, with 14 bases in between. This CDR3 comprises 15 residues. Germline V gene lookup returns CDR1 SGHKS and CDR2 YYEKEE (reference sequence). CDR3 sequence: CASSLHQTRSEKLFF. The CDR3 region has the DNA TGTGCCAGCAGCTTGCACCAGACACGGAGTGAAAAACTGTTTTTT.

The V call is TRBV7-6, the J call TRBJ2-3, with unresolved D. Germline V gene data show CDR1 as SGHVS and CDR2 as FNYEAQ. The CDR3 runs to 16 residues. V was clipped by 5 bases and J by 3 bases, with 18 bases between them. The CDR3 spells CASSPRPPGVTDTQYF. In DNA form, the CDR3 reads TGTGCCAGCAGCCCTCGACCTCCTGGGGTGACAGATACGCAGTATTTT.

The table lists this clonotype with many counts. The CDR3 region has the DNA TGTGCCAGCAGCGCCTGGGAGGGGGAGCAGTTCTTC. It translates to CASSAWEGEQFF. The chain recombines TRBV7-9 with TRBJ2-1; 7 nucleotides agree with TRBD2. Trimming at V came to 5 bases and at J to 10 bases, leaving 5 bases not matched to a gene. This CDR3 contains 12 residues. Germline loops: CDR1 SEHNR, CDR2 FQNEAQ (reference sequence).

The V gene is TRBV5-4, the J gene TRBJ2-2; 8 nucleotides line up with TRBD2. Germline V lookup: CDR1 SGHNT, CDR2 YYREEE (reference sequence). The V segment lost 4 bases and the J segment 5 bases; nucleotides outside the gene matches: 4. This CDR3 region has 14 residues. The CDR3, as DNA: TGTGCCAGCAGCAAGCGGGAGAAAACCGGGGAGCTGTTTTTT. Encoded protein: CASSKREKTGELFF. Together with reference TRBV5-4 and TRBJ2-2, the CDR3 gives the full variable domain: ETGVTQSPTHLIKTRGQQVTLRCSSQSGHNTVSWYQQALGQGPQFIFQYYREEENGRGNFPPRFSGLQFPNYSSELNVNALELDDSALYLCASSKREKTGELFFGEGSRLTVL.

A word on this clonotype: A much larger clone differs from this one at a single base, so this may be a read error. The J gene is TRBJ1-1, the V gene TRBV5-1; 10 bases are a match to TRBD1. CDR3 size: 16 residues. V shed 0 bases, J shed 3 bases, and the junction held 5 bases outside the gene matches. Per germline, CDR1 SGHRS and CDR2 YFSETQ. CDR3 DNA: TGCGCCAGCAGCTTGGTGACAGGGGGCTCCGACACTGAAGCTTTCTTT. This sequence encodes CASSLVTGGSDTEAFF. The full variable domain, in which reference TRBV5-1 and TRBJ1-1 provide the parts outside the CDR3, is KAGVTQTPRYLIKTRGQQVTLSCSPISGHRSVSWYQQTPGQGLQFLFEYFSETQRNKGNFPGRFSGRQFSNSRSEMNVSTLELGDSALYLCASSLVTGGSDTEAFFGQGTRLTVV.

The chain uses TRBV5-4 and TRBJ2-3, with D possibly matching TRBD1 (6 bases). The CDR3 is 14 residues long. V lost 6 bases, J lost 0 bases, and 11 bases lay in between. Per germline, CDR1 SGHNT and CDR2 YYREEE (reference sequence). CDR3 loop: CASTEDSSTDTQYF. The CDR3, as DNA: TGTGCCAGCACCGAGGACAGTAGCACAGATACGCAGTATTTT.

This chain connects TRBV11-2 to TRBJ2-6; D uncertain. The V end lost 3 bases, the J end lost 0 bases, and 6 bases lay between the germline ends. This CDR3 has 15 amino acids. Germline V gene lookup returns CDR1 SGHAT and CDR2 FQNNGV. CDR3 bases: TGTGCCAGCAGCTTGACTTTCTCTGGGGCCAACGTCCTGACTTTC. Translating it yields CASSLTFSGANVLTF. Full variable domain (rest looked up from reference TRBV11-2 and TRBJ2-6): EAGVAQSPRYKIIEKRQSVAFWCNPISGHATLYWYQQILGQGPKLLIQFQNNGVVDDSQLPKDRFSAERLKGVDSTLKIQPAKLEDSAVYLCASSLTFSGANVLTFGAGSRLTVL.

This clonotype was seen ten or more times. CDR3 coding DNA: TGTGCCAGCGGATCGCTAGCGCGACCCGAGGTCACAGATACGCAGTATTTT. This codes for CASGSLARPEVTDTQYF. The V gene is TRBV28, the J gene TRBJ2-3; TRBD2 is a possible D gene (6 bases). V dropped 8 bases and J dropped 2 bases, with 23 bases sitting between them. Germline assignment: CDR1 MDHEN and CDR2 SYDVKM. The CDR3 is 17 amino acids.

This clonotype was observed at least ten times. The CDR3 nucleotides read TGCAGTGCTAGCGGCCCGATGCGGGAGGGCCGCACCGGGGAGCTGTTTTTT. This sequence encodes CSASGPMREGRTGELFF. The chain has TRBV20-1 and TRBJ2-2; 9 bases match TRBD2. V lost 3 bases, J lost 4 bases, and 12 bases stayed unmatched. Looked up from germline, CDR1 is DFQATT and CDR2 is SNEGSKA (reference sequence). The CDR3 is made up of 17 amino acids.

The CDR3 DNA is TGTGCCAGCAGCCCCGGGGAGAACTATGGCTACACCTTC. Translation gives CASSPGENYGYTF. The chain is built from TRBV9 and TRBJ1-2; D is ambiguous. The CDR3 sequence is 13 residues long. Per the germline V gene, CDR1 is SGDLS and CDR2 is YYNGEE. Trimming removed 4 bases at V and 2 bases at J, with 9 bases between.

The chain carries TRBV7-3 and TRBJ2-1, with D possibly being TRBD1 (5 bases). The CDR3 contains 13 residues. Germline-derived CDR1 and CDR2 are SGHTA and FQGTGA. Trimming cost V 5 bases and J 8 bases, with 13 bases left between them. CDR3 sequence (DNA): TGTGCCAGCAGCCTCAACAGGTATGATGAGCAGTTCTTC. Translated: CASSLNRYDEQFF.

CDR3: CAIRKDRNYGYTF. The CDR3 bases are TGTGCCATCAGAAAGGACAGAAACTATGGCTACACCTTC. The genes are TRBV10-3 and TRBJ1-2, with D possibly matching TRBD1 (6 bases). Per the germline V gene, CDR1 is ENHRY and CDR2 is SYGVKD. V was shortened by 6 bases and J by 2 bases, with 10 bases between the two germline ends. This CDR3 has 13 residues.